This T cell receptor (beta chain) was sequenced during a study of T cells expressing NK-cell markers. The overall study: The TCR beta repertoires originated in sorted CD3+CD56+NKG2C+, CD3+CD56+NKG2C- and CD3+CD56-NKG2C+ T cells. HCMV seropositivity characterized seven of the eight sequenced donors, and seronegativity one.

Making the TCR beta cDNA relied on 5'RACE template switching with UMIs. TCRdb reworked the 5' RACE reads into one entry per CDR3 protein, no DNA. The repertoire table contains approximately 380,000 distinct CDR3 sequences. Germline V gene data show CDR1 as SGHAT and CDR2 as FQDESV (reference sequence). The CDR3 totals 17 residues. V and J are TRBV11-1 and TRBJ2-4; no DNA is available, so the TRBD2 call from TCRdb remains unchecked. The sample comprised blood T cells: a sorted CD56 or NKG2C T cell subset, CD4+ or CD8+ T cells, or bulk PBMC T cells (not recorded which). The source is a man aged 18-70 years in good health. The CDR3 reads CASSLVTSEWGRDIQYF. The entire variable domain, with the rest obtained from reference TRBV11-1 and TRBJ2-4, is as follows: EAEVAQSPRYKITEKSQAVAFWCDPISGHATLYWYRQILGQGPELLVQFQDESVVDDSQLPKDRFSAERLKGVDSTLKIQPAELGDSAMYLCASSLVTSEWGRDIQYFGAGTRLSVL.